The 10 T cell receptor beta chains listed next were all sequenced from one sample in a study of shared clonotypes between healthy human individuals. Method: immunoSEQ multiplex PCR; TCRdb's copy keeps in-frame clones and lacks some. The sample holds just under 350,000 clones, about 73% seen once. Sequencing was carried out using memory CD4+ T cells sorted from blood. Subset noted: CD45RA-negative fraction. The receptors come from a man aged 30 to 39 in good health.

This chain joins TRBV28 and TRBJ2-1; 11 positions match TRBD2. V lost 4 bases, J lost 9 bases, and 11 bases stayed unmatched. The germline CDR1 and CDR2 sequences are MDHEN and SYDVKM. The CDR3 loop spans 16 amino acids. CDR3 sequence: CASSSIAGGEFGEQFF. In nucleotides, the CDR3 is TGTGCCAGCAGTTCCATAGCGGGAGGGGAGTTCGGTGAGCAGTTCTTC.

This chain links TRBV28 with TRBJ2-1; 9 positions match TRBD2. Germline CDR1 reads MDHEN; CDR2 reads SYDVKM. The V segment lost 1 base and the J segment 9 bases; nucleotides outside the gene matches: 7. This CDR3 contains 15 residues. The CDR3 DNA reads as TGTGCCAGCAGTTTATTGCAGCGGGAGGCTAGTGAGCAGTTCTTC. Amino acids: CASSLLQREASEQFF.

This clone was detected only a few times. This sequence joins TRBV5-1 and TRBJ2-6, with D perhaps TRBD1 (7 bases). The CDR3 spans 17 residues. Trimming stripped 4 bases from V and 3 bases from J, with 17 bases between. Germline V gene data show CDR1 as SGHRS and CDR2 as YFSETQ. The CDR3: CASSTDPRGDGANVLTF. CDR3 coding DNA: TGCGCCAGCAGCACCGATCCCAGGGGGGATGGGGCCAACGTCCTGACTTTC. The variable domain in full, completed from reference TRBV5-1 and TRBJ2-6, reads KAGVTQTPRYLIKTRGQQVTLSCSPISGHRSVSWYQQTPGQGLQFLFEYFSETQRNKGNFPGRFSGRQFSNSRSEMNVSTLELGDSALYLCASSTDPRGDGANVLTFGAGSRLTVL.

The chain couples TRBV5-1 to TRBJ1-5; D unclear. This CDR3 spans 14 amino acids. From germline, CDR1 is SGHRS and CDR2 YFSETQ. Between the trimmed V and J ends, which lost 4 bases and 0 bases, there was a span of 8 bases. The CDR3 loop is CASSPGSSNQPQHF. CDR3 in DNA: TGCGCCAGCAGCCCCGGGAGTAGCAATCAGCCCCAGCATTTT.

The rearrangement uses TRBV19 and TRBJ2-2, with D uncertain. This CDR3 spans 14 amino acids. The germline V gene has CDR1 LNHDA and CDR2 SQIVND (reference sequence). The V end was cut by 7 bases, the J end by 1 base, with 10 bases between. The CDR3: CASKARQNTGELFF. The CDR3 bases are TGTGCCAGTAAAGCGCGGCAGAACACCGGGGAGCTGTTTTTT.

This clone was seen more than once but under ten times. The chain is built from TRBV10-3 and TRBJ1-5; D is possibly TRBD1 (5 bases). V was pared by 3 bases and J by 0 bases, with 9 bases between. The CDR3 has 15 amino acids. Germline V gives CDR1 ENHRY, CDR2 SYGVKD. The CDR3 region has the DNA TGTGCCATCAGTGATGTTGGGGGTAGCAATCAGCCCCAGCATTTT. Translation: CAISDVGGSNQPQHF.

J is TRBJ2-5 and V is TRBV11-2; D perhaps matches TRBD2 (6 bases). The CDR3 is made up of 17 amino acids. Between the trimmed V and J ends, which lost 6 bases and 2 bases, there was a span of 22 bases. CDR1 is SGHAT, CDR2 FQNNGV, per germline. For the CDR3, the DNA is TGTGCCAGCAGTCCCCGGGTAGCGGCCCCATCTCAAGAGACCCAGTACTTC. This sequence encodes CASSPRVAAPSQETQYF.

The chain is built from TRBV6-1 and TRBJ2-5; TRBD1 agrees at 9 bases. The DNA matches TRBJ2-7 better at its end, which makes the J call doubtful. The CDR3 covers 14 residues. The germline gives CDR1 MNHNS, CDR2 SASEGT. CDR3 nucleotides: TGTGCCAGCAGGCCAGGGACAGGGTGGTACGAGCAGTACTTC. It is translated as CASRPGTGWYEQYF.

The rearrangement joins TRBV5-6 to TRBJ2-3; D is possibly TRBD1 or TRBD2 (5 bases each). The CDR3 is made up of 17 amino acids. Trimming pared 3 bases from V and 9 bases from J, leaving 26 bases between. Germline CDR1 is SGHDT and CDR2 is YYEEEE. The CDR3 here is CASSWRSGTRTPATQYF. For the CDR3, the DNA is TGTGCCAGCAGCTGGCGCTCCGGGACCCGGACCCCAGCGACGCAGTATTTT.

V usage is TRBV18 and J usage is TRBJ2-7; 10 bases are shared with TRBD2. Trimming removed 6 bases from V and 1 base from J; junction bases left unmatched: 9. This CDR3 comprises 16 residues. Looked up from germline, CDR1 is KGHSH and CDR2 is LQKENI. The CDR3 nucleotides are TGTGCCAGCTCCCCCACCCTAGCGGGAGCTTCCTACGAGCAGTACTTC. This translates into CASSPTLAGASYEQYF.